What follows are 20 T cell receptor beta chains derived from one specimen sequenced in a study of PD-L1 blockade in urothelial cancer. Clones were sequenced by immunoSEQ multiplex PCR, and TCRdb holds only the in-frame ones, with some missing. The data show some 80,000 clones, with about nine tenths seen just once and over 5% held by the top ten. The sequences come from PBMCs, collected around atezolizumab (anti-PD-L1) treatment. Source of these receptors: a woman in her 70s with urothelial cancer.

This chain uses TRBV2 with TRBJ2-5, with TRBD1 identical over 8 bases. The CDR3 runs 12 residues. V was pared by 9 bases and J by 1 base, with 1 base of the junction left unmatched. From germline, CDR1 is SNHLY and CDR2 FYNNEI. The CDR3 nucleotides are TGTGCCAGTGACAGGGGCCAAGAGACCCAGTACTTC. It codes for CASDRGQETQYF.

V gene TRBV9 combines with J gene TRBJ2-3; perhaps TRBD2 as D (5 bases). CDR1 SGDLS and CDR2 YYNGEE come from the germline V gene. V was shortened by 7 bases and J by 1 base, with 28 bases between the two germline ends. CDR3 size: 19 residues. This chain's CDR3 is CASSGRGRSRLRGTDTQYF. In DNA form, the CDR3 reads TGTGCCAGCTCTGGTCGAGGGCGGTCGAGGCTCAGAGGCACAGATACGCAGTATTTT.

This chain joins TRBV10-1 and TRBJ1-1; 8 nucleotides agree with TRBD1. J lost 3 bases, V lost 4 bases, and 7 bases had no gene match. Germline V gives CDR1 WNHNN, CDR2 SYGVQD (reference sequence). The CDR3 spans 15 residues. The CDR3 DNA sequence: TGCGCCAGCAGTGGGGACAGGTTCATGGACACTGAAGCTTTCTTT. Its protein is CASSGDRFMDTEAFF.

This clone was picked up one time. This chain joins TRBV6-5 and TRBJ2-7; no reliable D call. Germline CDR1 MNHEY, CDR2 SVGAGI. CDR3 size: 12 residues. Between the trimmed V and J ends, which lost 5 bases and 6 bases, there was a span of 11 bases. Written as DNA, the CDR3 is TGTGCCAGCAGTCCGCGGCACCTCGAGCAGTACTTC. This gives the protein CASSPRHLEQYF.

The chain links TRBV4-1 to TRBJ1-1; 9 bases line up with TRBD1. Germline values: CDR1 MGHRA, CDR2 YSYEKL. V was clipped by 5 bases and J by 4 bases; unmatched bases: 11. The CDR3 runs 16 residues. The CDR3 DNA reads TGCGCCAGCAGCACCCGGGACAGGGTCTTTGGCACTGAAGCTTTCTTT. It is translated as CASSTRDRVFGTEAFF.

V gene TRBV4-3 combines with J gene TRBJ2-3; TRBD1 is a possible D gene (5 bases). The CDR3 runs to 17 residues. The ends were cut back, 2 bases at V and 4 bases at J, with 19 bases in the middle. The V gene's germline CDR1 is LGHNA and CDR2 YSLEER. The CDR3, as DNA: TGCGCCAGCAGCCAATCCCCTCAGATCCAGGGTCCAGATACGCAGTATTTT. Translation gives CASSQSPQIQGPDTQYF.

The genes are TRBV4-3 and TRBJ2-5, with TRBD2 matching over 15 bases. The CDR3 runs to 16 residues. Trimming cost V 3 bases and J 5 bases; bases outside gene matches: 4. Germline CDR1 reads LGHNA; CDR2 reads YSLEER. In DNA form, the CDR3 reads TGCGCCAGCAGCCAGGGACTAGCGGGGGGCCGGGAGACCCAGTACTTC. Amino acids: CASSQGLAGGRETQYF.

The chain couples TRBV18 to TRBJ2-3; D uncertain. CDR1 and CDR2 (germline): KGHSH, LQKENI. Trimming took 3 bases from V and 0 from J, leaving 7 bases between them. CDR3 size: 14 residues. The CDR3, as DNA: TGTGCCAGCTCACCTTCACAGAGCACAGATACGCAGTATTTT. This translates into CASSPSQSTDTQYF.

This clone has only one observation. This sequence joins TRBV18 and TRBJ2-2, with a possible D match to TRBD1 (6 bases). Germline CDR1 and CDR2: KGHSH and LQKENI. This CDR3 has 16 amino acids. V lost 3 bases to trimming and J lost 4 bases, with 15 bases between them. The CDR3 reads CASSPDRNSGTGELFF. DNA for the CDR3: TGTGCCAGCTCACCGGACAGAAATTCAGGCACCGGGGAGCTGTTTTTT. Full variable domain (outside the CDR3, taken from reference TRBV18 and TRBJ2-2): NAGVMQNPRHLVRRRGQEARLRCSPMKGHSHVYWYRQLPEEGLKFMVYLQKENIIDESGMPKERFSAEFPKEGPSILRIQQVVRGDSAAYFCASSPDRNSGTGELFFGEGSRLTVL.

The chain has TRBV4-1 and TRBJ1-4, with D tentatively TRBD1 (6 bases). The V gene's germline CDR1 is MGHRA and CDR2 YSYEKL. V shed 4 bases and J shed 3 bases, with 12 bases lying between them. This CDR3 contains 15 residues. CDR3 DNA: TGCGCCAGCAGCCCTACAGGGTCCGCTAATGAAAAACTGTTTTTT. Translation gives CASSPTGSANEKLFF.

CDR3 residues: CASSASGIRESNYGYTF. CDR3 DNA sequence: TGTGCCAGTAGTGCTTCAGGGATCCGGGAGTCCAACTATGGCTACACCTTC. The V call is TRBV19, the J call TRBJ1-2, with D perhaps matching TRBD1 (5 bases). This CDR3 is built from 17 residues. V shed 5 bases and J shed 2 bases, with 21 bases lying between them. Germline assignment: CDR1 LNHDA and CDR2 SQIVND (reference sequence). Filled out from reference TRBV19 and TRBJ1-2, the complete variable domain reads DGGITQSPKYLFRKEGQNVTLSCEQNLNHDAMYWYRQDPGQGLRLIYYSQIVNDFQKGDIAEGYSVSREKKESFPLTVTSAQKNPTAFYLCASSASGIRESNYGYTFGSGTRLTVV.

The rearrangement joins TRBV5-4 to TRBJ2-1, with 10 bases matching TRBD2. The CDR3 contains 15 residues. Germline CDR1 is SGHNT and CDR2 is YYREEE (reference sequence). With V trimmed by 1 base and J by 5 bases, 3 bases remained unmatched. The CDR3 loop is CASSLWTSGHNEQFF. CDR3 bases: TGTGCCAGCAGCTTGTGGACTAGCGGACACAATGAGCAGTTCTTC.

The V and J genes are TRBV28 and TRBJ1-3; no reliable D call. CDR1 MDHEN and CDR2 SYDVKM come from the germline V gene. The length of the CDR3 is 14 residues. V was trimmed by 10 bases and J by 4 bases, leaving 17 bases between them. Here the CDR3 DNA reads TGTGCCACAAGGTCCGGGTTACAAGGAAACACCATATATTTT. Translating it yields CATRSGLQGNTIYF.

The V gene is TRBV18, the J gene TRBJ2-7, with TRBD1 identical over 7 bases. J lost 3 bases, V lost 2 bases, and 7 bases had no gene match. The CDR3 runs 15 residues. CDR1 and CDR2 from the germline V gene are KGHSH and LQKENI. The CDR3 sequence: CASSPNRGKIYEQYF. Here the CDR3 DNA reads TGTGCCAGCTCACCAAACAGGGGAAAGATCTACGAGCAGTACTTC.

The V and J genes are TRBV9 and TRBJ2-5; D not certain. V lost 3 bases and J lost 2, with 8 bases in between. Germline V CDR1 and CDR2: SGDLS, YYNGEE. The CDR3 runs 13 residues. The CDR3 nucleotides read TGTGCCAGCAGCGCAGCAGGACAAGAGACCCAGTACTTC. As protein: CASSAAGQETQYF.

The genes are TRBV5-1 and TRBJ2-2; 7 nucleotides line up with TRBD1. V shed 4 bases, J shed 0 bases, and the junction held 6 bases outside the gene matches. The CDR3 sequence is 16 residues long. Germline V gives CDR1 SGHRS, CDR2 YFSETQ. CDR3 in amino acids: CASSIAQGTNTGELFF. For the CDR3, the DNA is TGCGCCAGCAGCATAGCACAGGGGACGAACACCGGGGAGCTGTTTTTT.

This chain's CDR3 is CASSQTTGGLFGYTF. CDR3 DNA: TGTGCCAGCAGCCAGACGACAGGGGGCTTGTTTGGCTACACCTTC. The genes are TRBV14 and TRBJ1-2; 10 positions agree with TRBD1. The germline V gene has CDR1 SGHDN and CDR2 FVKESK. V lost 3 bases to trimming and J lost 7 bases; unmatched junction nucleotides: 8. This CDR3 spans 15 amino acids.

V and J are TRBV11-2 and TRBJ1-4; maybe TRBD1 (5 bases). Germline loops: CDR1 SGHAT, CDR2 FQNNGV. The CDR3 runs to 12 residues. Trimming left V 5 bases short and J 11 bases short, with 12 bases between. CDR3 coding DNA: TGTGCCAGCAGCACCCAGGGCATGAAACTGTTTTTT. It translates to CASSTQGMKLFF.

This clone was detected a few times. The V gene is TRBV19, the J gene TRBJ2-5, with 8 positions matching TRBD2. Germline CDR1 LNHDA, CDR2 SQIVND (reference sequence). The CDR3 length is 14 residues. J gave up 4 bases and V 9 bases, and 10 bases lay outside the gene matches. CDR3 sequence reads: CASKRAGRGETQYF. In nucleotides, the CDR3 is TGTGCCAGCAAACGCGCCGGGAGGGGAGAGACCCAGTACTTC.

The V gene is TRBV7-2, the J gene TRBJ2-7; TRBD1 matches 8 bases. This CDR3 contains 15 residues. The germline V gene has CDR1 SGHTA and CDR2 FQGNSA. After removal of 5 bases from V and 5 bases from J, the junction contained 11 bases not matched to a gene. CDR3 loop: CASSKQGDGRNEQYF. The CDR3 DNA follows: TGTGCCAGCAGCAAACAGGGGGATGGTAGGAACGAGCAGTACTTC.